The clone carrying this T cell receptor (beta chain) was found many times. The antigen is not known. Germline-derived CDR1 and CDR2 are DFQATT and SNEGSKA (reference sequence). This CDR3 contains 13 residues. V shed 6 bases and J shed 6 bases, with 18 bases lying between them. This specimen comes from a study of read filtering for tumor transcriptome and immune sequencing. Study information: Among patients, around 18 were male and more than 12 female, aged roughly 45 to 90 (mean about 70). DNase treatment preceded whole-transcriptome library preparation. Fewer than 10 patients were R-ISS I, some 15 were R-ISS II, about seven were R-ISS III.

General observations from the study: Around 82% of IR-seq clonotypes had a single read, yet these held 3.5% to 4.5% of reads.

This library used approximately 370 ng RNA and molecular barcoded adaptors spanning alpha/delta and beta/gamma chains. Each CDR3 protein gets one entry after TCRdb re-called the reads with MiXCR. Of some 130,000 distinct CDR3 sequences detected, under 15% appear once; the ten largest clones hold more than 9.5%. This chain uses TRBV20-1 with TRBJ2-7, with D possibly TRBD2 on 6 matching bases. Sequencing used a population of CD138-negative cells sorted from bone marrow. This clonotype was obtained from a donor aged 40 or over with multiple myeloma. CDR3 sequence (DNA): TGCAGTGCCCCGACTAGACCAACGGGCGAGCAGTACTTC. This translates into CSAPTRPTGEQYF.